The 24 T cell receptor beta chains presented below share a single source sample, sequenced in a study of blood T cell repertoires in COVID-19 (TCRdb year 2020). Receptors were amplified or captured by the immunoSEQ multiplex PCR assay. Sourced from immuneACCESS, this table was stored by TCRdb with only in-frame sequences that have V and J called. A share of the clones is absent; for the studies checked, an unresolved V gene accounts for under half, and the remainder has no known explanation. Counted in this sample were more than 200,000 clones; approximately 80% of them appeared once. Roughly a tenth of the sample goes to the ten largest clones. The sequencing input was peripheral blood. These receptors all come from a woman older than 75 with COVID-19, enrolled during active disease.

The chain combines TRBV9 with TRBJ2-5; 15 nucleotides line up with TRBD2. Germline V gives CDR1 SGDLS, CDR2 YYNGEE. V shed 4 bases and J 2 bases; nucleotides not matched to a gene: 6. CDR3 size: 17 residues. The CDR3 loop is CASSTGTSGGIQETQYF. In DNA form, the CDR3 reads TGTGCCAGCAGCACAGGGACTAGCGGGGGGATACAAGAGACCCAGTACTTC.

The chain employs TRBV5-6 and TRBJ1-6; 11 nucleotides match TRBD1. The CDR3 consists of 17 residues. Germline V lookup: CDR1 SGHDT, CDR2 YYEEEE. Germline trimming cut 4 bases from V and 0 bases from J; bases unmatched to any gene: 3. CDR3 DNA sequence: TGTGCCAGCAGCGGGGACAGGGGGAGCTCCTATAATTCACCCCTCCACTTT. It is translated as CASSGDRGSSYNSPLHF.

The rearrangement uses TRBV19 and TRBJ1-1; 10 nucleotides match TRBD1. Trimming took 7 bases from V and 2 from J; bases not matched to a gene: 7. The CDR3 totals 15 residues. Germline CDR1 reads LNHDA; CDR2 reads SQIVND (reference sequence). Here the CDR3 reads CASMLGTGVNTEAFF. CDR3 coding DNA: TGTGCCAGTATGTTGGGGACAGGGGTTAACACTGAAGCTTTCTTT.

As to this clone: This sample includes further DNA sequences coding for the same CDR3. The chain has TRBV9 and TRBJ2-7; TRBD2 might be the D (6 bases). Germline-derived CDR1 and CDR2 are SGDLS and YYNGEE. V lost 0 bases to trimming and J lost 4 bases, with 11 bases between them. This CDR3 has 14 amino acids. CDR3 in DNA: TGTGCCAGCAGCGTAGCTGGGGGGAGGTACGAGCAGTACTTC. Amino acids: CASSVAGGRYEQYF.

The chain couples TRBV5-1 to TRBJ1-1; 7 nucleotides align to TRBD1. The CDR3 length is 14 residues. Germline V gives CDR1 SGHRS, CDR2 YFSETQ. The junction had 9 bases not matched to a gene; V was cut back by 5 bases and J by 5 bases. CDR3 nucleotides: TGCGCCAGCAGAGAACAGGGGCCCAAAACTGAAGCTTTCTTT. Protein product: CASREQGPKTEAFF.

This chain's CDR3 is CASSPKEANTEAFF. In DNA, the CDR3 is TGTGCCAGCAGCCCTAAGGAGGCGAACACTGAAGCTTTCTTT. V is TRBV3-1 (or the pseudogene TRBV3-2) and J is TRBJ1-1; D unresolved. Germline loops: CDR1 LGHDT, CDR2 YNNKEL (reference sequence). The CDR3 totals 14 residues. The V end was cut by 4 bases, the J end by 1 base, with 10 bases between.

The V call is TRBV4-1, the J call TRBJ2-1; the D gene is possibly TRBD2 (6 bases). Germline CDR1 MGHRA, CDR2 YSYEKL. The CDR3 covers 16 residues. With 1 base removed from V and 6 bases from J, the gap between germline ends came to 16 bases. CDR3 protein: CASSQARYGGLNEQFF. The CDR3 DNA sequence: TGCGCCAGCAGCCAAGCTAGATACGGGGGACTCAATGAGCAGTTCTTC.

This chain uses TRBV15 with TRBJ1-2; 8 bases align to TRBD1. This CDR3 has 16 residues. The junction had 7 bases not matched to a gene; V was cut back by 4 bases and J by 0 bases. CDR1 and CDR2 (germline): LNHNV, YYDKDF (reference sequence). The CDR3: CATSTGQVLANYGYTF. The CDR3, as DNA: TGTGCCACCAGCACGGGACAGGTTCTAGCTAACTATGGCTACACCTTC.

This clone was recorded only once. The CDR3 DNA sequence: TGTGCCAGCAGTTGGGCGCCTCGCGGGGGCACAGATACGCAGTATTTT. Translating it yields CASSWAPRGGTDTQYF. V is TRBV28 and J is TRBJ2-3, with D tentatively TRBD2 (6 bases). Trimming pared 4 bases from V and 1 base from J, leaving 15 bases between. CDR1 is MDHEN and CDR2 is SYDVKM in the germline V gene. The CDR3 totals 16 residues.

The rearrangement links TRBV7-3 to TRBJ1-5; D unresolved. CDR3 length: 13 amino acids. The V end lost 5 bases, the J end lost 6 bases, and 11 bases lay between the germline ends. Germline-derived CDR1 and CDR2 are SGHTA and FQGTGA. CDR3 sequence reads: CASSPGMGQPQHF. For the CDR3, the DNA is TGTGCCAGCAGCCCGGGTATGGGTCAGCCCCAGCATTTT.

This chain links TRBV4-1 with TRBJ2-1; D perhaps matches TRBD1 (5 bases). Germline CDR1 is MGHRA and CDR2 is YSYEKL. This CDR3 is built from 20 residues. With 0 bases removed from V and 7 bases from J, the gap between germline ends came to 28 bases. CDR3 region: CASSQDQAGWEVLARNEQFF. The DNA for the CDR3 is TGCGCCAGCAGCCAAGATCAAGCAGGGTGGGAAGTTTTAGCTAGGAATGAGCAGTTCTTC.

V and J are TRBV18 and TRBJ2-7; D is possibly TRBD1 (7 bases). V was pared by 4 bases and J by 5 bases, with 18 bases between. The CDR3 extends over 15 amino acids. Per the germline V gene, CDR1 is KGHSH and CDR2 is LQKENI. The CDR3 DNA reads TGTGCCAGCTCACTTCCGACAGGGAGGATGGACGAGCAGTACTTC. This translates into CASSLPTGRMDEQYF.

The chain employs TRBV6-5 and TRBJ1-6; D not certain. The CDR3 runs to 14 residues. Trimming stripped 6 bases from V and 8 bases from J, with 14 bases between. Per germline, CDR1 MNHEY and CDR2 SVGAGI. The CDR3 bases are TGTGCCAGCAGAACTGTCACGAGGGATTCACCCCTCCACTTT. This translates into CASRTVTRDSPLHF.

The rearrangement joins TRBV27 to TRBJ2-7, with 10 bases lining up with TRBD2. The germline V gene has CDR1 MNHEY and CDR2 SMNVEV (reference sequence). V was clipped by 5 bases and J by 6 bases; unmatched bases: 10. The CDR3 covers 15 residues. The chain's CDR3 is CASSLLAGASGEQYF. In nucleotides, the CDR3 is TGTGCCAGCAGTCTCCTAGCGGGGGCCTCCGGCGAGCAGTACTTC.

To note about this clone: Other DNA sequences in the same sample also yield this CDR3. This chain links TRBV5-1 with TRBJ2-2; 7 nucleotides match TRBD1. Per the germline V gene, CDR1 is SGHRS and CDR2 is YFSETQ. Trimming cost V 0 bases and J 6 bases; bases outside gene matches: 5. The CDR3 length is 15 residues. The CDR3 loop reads CASSLGDRESGELFF. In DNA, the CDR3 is TGCGCCAGCAGCTTGGGAGACAGGGAATCCGGGGAGCTGTTTTTT.

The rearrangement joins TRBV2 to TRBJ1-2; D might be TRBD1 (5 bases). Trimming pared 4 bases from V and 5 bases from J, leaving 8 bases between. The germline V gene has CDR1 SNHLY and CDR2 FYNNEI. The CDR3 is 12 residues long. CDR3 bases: TGTGCCAGCAGTGGACAGTCGTATGGCTACACCTTC. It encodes CASSGQSYGYTF.

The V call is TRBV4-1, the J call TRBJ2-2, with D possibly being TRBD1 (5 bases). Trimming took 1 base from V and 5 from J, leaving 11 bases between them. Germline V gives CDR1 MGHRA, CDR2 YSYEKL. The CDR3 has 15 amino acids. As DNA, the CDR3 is TGCGCCAGCAGCCAAGCCCAGGGCGGAACCGGGGAGCTGTTTTTT. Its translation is CASSQAQGGTGELFF.

CDR3 in DNA: TGTGCCACCAGGGCCTCATCGTCAGATACGCAGTATTTT. Translation gives CATRASSSDTQYF. The chain uses TRBV10-3 and TRBJ2-3; D perhaps matches TRBD1 (5 bases). Germline CDR1 and CDR2: ENHRY and SYGVKD. The V and J ends lost 10 bases and 4 bases respectively, with 15 bases between them. This CDR3 has 13 residues.

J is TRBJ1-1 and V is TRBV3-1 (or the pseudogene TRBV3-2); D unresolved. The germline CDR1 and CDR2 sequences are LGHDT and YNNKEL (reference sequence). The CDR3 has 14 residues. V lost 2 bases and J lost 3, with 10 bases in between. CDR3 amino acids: CASSQFAKHTEAFF. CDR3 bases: TGTGCCAGCAGCCAATTCGCCAAGCACACTGAAGCTTTCTTT.

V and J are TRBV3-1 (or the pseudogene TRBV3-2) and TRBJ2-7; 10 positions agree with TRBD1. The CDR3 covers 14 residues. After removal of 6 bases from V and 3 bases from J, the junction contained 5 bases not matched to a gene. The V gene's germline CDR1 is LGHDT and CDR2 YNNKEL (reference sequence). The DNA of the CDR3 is TGTGCCAGCAGGCCGGGACAGGGGCTCTACGAGCAGTACTTC. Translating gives CASRPGQGLYEQYF.

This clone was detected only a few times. The CDR3 here is CASSPNPGGSGVRADEQYF. The CDR3 DNA reads TGTGCCAGCAGCCCAAACCCCGGGGGGAGCGGGGTACGGGCGGACGAGCAGTACTTC. V and J are TRBV9 and TRBJ2-7; the match to TRBD2 covers 7 bases. The length of the CDR3 is 19 residues. The junction had 24 bases not matched to a gene; V was cut back by 4 bases and J by 5 bases. The V gene's germline CDR1 is SGDLS and CDR2 YYNGEE.

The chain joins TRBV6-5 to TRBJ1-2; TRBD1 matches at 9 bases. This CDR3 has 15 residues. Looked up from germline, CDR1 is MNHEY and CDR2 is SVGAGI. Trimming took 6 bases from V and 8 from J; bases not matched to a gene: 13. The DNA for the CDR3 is TGTGCCAGCAGCCGCGGACAGGGGAAATCTGAAGGCTACACCTTC. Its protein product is CASSRGQGKSEGYTF.

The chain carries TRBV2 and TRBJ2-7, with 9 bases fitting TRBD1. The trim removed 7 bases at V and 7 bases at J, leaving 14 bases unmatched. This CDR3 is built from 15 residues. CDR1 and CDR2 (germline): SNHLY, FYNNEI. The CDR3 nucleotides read TGTGCCAGCACCCCCCCGGGACAGGGTCCGAGAGAGCAGTACTTC. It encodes CASTPPGQGPREQYF.

The CDR3 is CASSQGQGAVDTQYF. Written as DNA, the CDR3 is TGTGCCAGCAGCCAGGGACAGGGGGCCGTAGATACGCAGTATTTT. The rearrangement links TRBV3-1 (or the pseudogene TRBV3-2) to TRBJ2-3; 12 bases map to TRBD1. Germline V gives CDR1 LGHDT, CDR2 YNNKEL (reference sequence). The CDR3 runs 15 residues. V shed 3 bases and J 5 bases; nucleotides not matched to a gene: 3.